Listed below are T cell receptor beta chains from one sample, sequenced in a study of CD8+ T cells in alopecia areata. The method was immunoSEQ multiplex PCR; TCRdb's version includes in-frame clones alone and lacks a portion of them. Among about 190,000 clones listed, 60% to 70% were seen once. The material sequenced was CD4+ T cells sorted from blood, taken at week 4, from a patient treated with tofacitinib. The receptors were sampled from a human donor with alopecia areata. The CDR3 runs from the conserved cysteine through the conserved F or W. Each record gives: clone size, CDR3 length, J gene, D gene, V gene, CDR3 DNA, CDR3 protein. D genes are given only for firm matches. Rows give clone size only sometimes, using once, few, many, or a class for an expanded clone.

- | 12 | TRBJ1-2 | - | TRBV29-1 | TGCAGCGTTAATCAGGGCCTAGATGGCTACACCTTC | CSVNQGLDGYTF
- | 13 | TRBJ1-4 | - | TRBV19 | TGTGCCAGTCGTCGGGACAACAATGAAAAACTGTTTTTT | CASRRDNNEKLFF
- | 13 | TRBJ1-5 | - | TRBV28 | TGTGCCAGCACCTCATTATGGGGACAGCCCCAGCATTTT | CASTSLWGQPQHF
- | 16 | TRBJ2-1 | - | TRBV5-6 | TGTGCCAGCAGCTTGAGTGGCAGAGAGTACTACAATGAGCAGTTCTTC | CASSLSGREYYNEQFF
few | 15 | TRBJ2-3 | - | TRBV10-3 | TGTGCCATCAGTGAGTCTGGCCTCTTGACAGATACGCAGTATTTT | CAISESGLLTDTQYF
few | 13 | TRBJ2-3 | - | TRBV5-1 | TGCGCCAGCAGCTTGCCCCCGGCGGATACGCAGTATTTT | CASSLPPADTQYF
few | 15 | TRBJ2-5 | - | TRBV7-7 | TGTGCTAGCAGCCGGGACGCACAGTTAGGAGAGACCCAGTACTTC | CASSRDAQLGETQYF
few | 14 | TRBJ1-5 | - | TRBV29-1 | TGCAGCGTCGCGAATTCTGGTTCAGATCAGCCCCAGCATTTT | CSVANSGSDQPQHF
- | 11 | TRBJ1-1 | - | TRBV29-1 | TGCAGCGTTGGGGTTCGGTTTGAAGCTTTCTTT | CSVGVRFEAFF
- | 13 | TRBJ1-2 | - | TRBV11-2 | TGTGCCAGCAGCCGGGACATTAACTATGGCTACACCTTC | CASSRDINYGYTF
- | 15 | TRBJ2-6 | - | TRBV10-2 | TGCGCCAGCAGCCCACAGGGTTCTGGGGCCAACGTCCTGACTTTC | CASSPQGSGANVLTF
- | 11 | TRBJ2-1 | - | TRBV29-1 | TGCAGCGTTGAAGAAATCAATGAGCAGTTCTTC | CSVEEINEQFF
- | 14 | TRBJ1-2 | - | TRBV7-8 | TGTGCCAGCAGCTTATCCAGGGTTCACTATGGCTACACCTTC | CASSLSRVHYGYTF
- | 13 | TRBJ1-1 | - | TRBV15 | TGTGCCACCAGCAGAGACAGGGCGACTGAAGCTTTCTTT | CATSRDRATEAFF
- | 15 | TRBJ2-2 | - | TRBV6-5 | TGTGCCAGCAGTTTGAACAGGAGGACTAAAGGGGAGCTGTTTTTT | CASSLNRRTKGELFF
- | 13 | TRBJ2-5 | - | TRBV7-2 | TGTGCCAGCAGCGCCTCCCCCCAAGTTGCCCAGTACTTC | CASSASPQVAQYF
- | 13 | TRBJ1-5 | TRBD1 | TRBV30 | TGTGCCTGGAGCAGACAGGGATCTCAGCCCCAGCATTTT | CAWSRQGSQPQHF
- | 10 | TRBJ2-7 | - | TRBV21-1 | TGTGCCAGCAGCGCAGGGAAGCAGTACTTC | CASSAGKQYF
- | 12 | TRBJ2-1 | - | TRBV30 | TGTGCCATCGTCCGATTCTACAATGAGCAGTTCTTC | CAIVRFYNEQFF
- | 15 | TRBJ2-5 | - | TRBV2 | TGTGCCAGCAGTGGACCAGCGAACGGTGGAGAGACCCAGTACTTC | CASSGPANGGETQYF
- | 14 | TRBJ2-2 | TRBD1 | TRBV15 | TGTGCCACCAGCAGGGGACAGAGCACCGGGGAGCTGTTTTTT | CATSRGQSTGELFF
few | 14 | TRBJ1-4 | TRBD1 | TRBV2 | TGTGCCAGCAGTCTTAGGGGGCTGAGCGAAAAACTGTTTTTT | CASSLRGLSEKLFF
few | 15 | TRBJ2-3 | TRBD1 | TRBV18 | TGTGCCAGCTCACCGGGACAGGGAGGATGGGATACGCAGTATTTT | CASSPGQGGWDTQYF
- | 15 | TRBJ2-1 | - | TRBV7-2 | TGTGCCAGCAGCTTGGTTACTAGCTGGGGGAATGAGCAGTTCTTC | CASSLVTSWGNEQFF
- | 13 | TRBJ2-3 | - | TRBV7-8 | TGTGCCAGCAGCTTAGAGACTCCAGATACGCAGTATTTT | CASSLETPDTQYF
- | 12 | TRBJ2-1 | - | TRBV6-6 | TGTGCCAGCAGTTATGTTGCCAATGAGCAGTTCTTC | CASSYVANEQFF
- | 14 | TRBJ2-7 | TRBD2 | TRBV2 | TGTGCCAGCAGTTTGACTAGCGGGAGGGACGAGCAGTACTTC | CASSLTSGRDEQYF
- | 11 | TRBJ1-1 | - | TRBV30 | TGTGCCGGCCAAAAACAAACTGAAGCTTTCTTT | CAGQKQTEAFF
- | 14 | TRBJ2-2 | - | TRBV29-1 | TGCAGCGTTGTGGGGCTTCCGAACACCGGGGAGCTGTTTTTT | CSVVGLPNTGELFF